Listed here are 32 T cell receptor beta chains from one sample, sequenced in a study of technical replicates of blood from a few donors. The table came from immunoSEQ multiplex PCR; TCRdb's copy has only in-frame clones and leaves some out. The sample carries about 68,000 clones, 95% to 98% recorded once. The sequencing sample was made of T cells isolated from PBMCs. These receptors came from a human donor in good health.

V and J are TRBV4-3 and TRBJ1-2; D is unclear. Trimming removed 4 bases at V and 1 base at J, with 13 bases between. The germline gives CDR1 LGHNA, CDR2 YSLEER. The CDR3 has 15 amino acids. The CDR3, as DNA: TGCGCCAGCAGCCTATTCCGGGAGATTAACTATGGCTACACCTTC. It specifies CASSLFREINYGYTF.

This chain connects TRBV19 to TRBJ2-3; TRBD1 agrees at 9 bases. The trim removed 7 bases at V and 5 bases at J, leaving 4 bases unmatched. Looked up from germline, CDR1 is LNHDA and CDR2 is SQIVND (reference sequence). This CDR3 contains 13 residues. As DNA, the CDR3 is TGTGCCAGTACGGGACAGGGTGGAGATACGCAGTATTTT. This translates into CASTGQGGDTQYF.

CDR3 sequence: CASSLVTSGSYEQYF. In DNA, the CDR3 is TGTGCCAGCAGTTTAGTGACTAGCGGTTCCTACGAGCAGTACTTC. The V gene is TRBV28, the J gene TRBJ2-7; 9 nucleotides agree with TRBD2. Germline loops: CDR1 MDHEN, CDR2 SYDVKM. The CDR3 is 15 amino acids. Trimming at V came to 2 bases and at J to 1 base, leaving 3 bases not matched to a gene.

This chain links TRBV5-4 with TRBJ1-2; D ambiguous. V lost 4 bases, J lost 0 bases, and 10 bases lay in between. Germline CDR1 SGHNT, CDR2 YYREEE (reference sequence). This CDR3 spans 14 amino acids. CDR3 sequence reads: CASSPGQANYGYTF. The CDR3 DNA sequence: TGTGCCAGCAGCCCTGGGCAGGCTAACTATGGCTACACCTTC.

This chain connects TRBV5-1 to TRBJ1-1; 9 bases fit TRBD1. The CDR3 sequence is 15 residues long. The V gene's germline CDR1 is SGHRS and CDR2 YFSETQ. With V trimmed by 8 bases and J by 3 bases, 11 bases remained unmatched. The CDR3 DNA follows: TGCGCCAGAATTCAAGGGACAGGGTTCTACACTGAAGCTTTCTTT. Protein: CARIQGTGFYTEAFF.

V is TRBV30 and J is TRBJ1-5; TRBD1 matches 9 bases. The CDR3 covers 17 residues. V dropped 5 bases and J dropped 1; count of bases not matched to a gene: 12. CDR1 is GTSNPN, CDR2 SVGIG, per germline (reference sequence). As DNA, the CDR3 is TGTGCCTGGTTCCGGGACAGGGTACGTATAAGCAATCAGCCCCAGCATTTT. This codes for CAWFRDRVRISNQPQHF.

The V and J genes are TRBV7-9 and TRBJ2-2; D is possibly TRBD1 (5 bases). CDR3 length: 15 amino acids. Germline CDR1 reads SEHNR; CDR2 reads FQNEAQ (reference sequence). V was trimmed by 2 bases and J by 6 bases, leaving 13 bases between them. The CDR3 reads CASSLPGIIAGELFF. The CDR3 DNA sequence: TGTGCCAGCAGCTTACCAGGGATTATAGCCGGGGAGCTGTTTTTT.

This rearrangement joins TRBV2 to TRBJ1-1; no firm D call. V lost 0 bases and J lost 10, with 12 bases in between. Per the germline V gene, CDR1 is SNHLY and CDR2 is FYNNEI. The CDR3 consists of 13 residues. As DNA, the CDR3 is TGTGCCAGCAGTGAAGCGCGAGGGTTTCGAGCTTTCTTT. Translation: CASSEARGFRAFF.

CDR3 DNA: TGCGCCAGCAGCCAATCCCGAGGGGGCTCTGGAAACAATGAGCAGTTCTTC. Protein sequence: CASSQSRGGSGNNEQFF. The rearrangement links TRBV4-3 to TRBJ2-1, with TRBD1 matching over 7 bases. In germline, CDR1 is LGHNA, CDR2 YSLEER. V shed 2 bases, J shed 5 bases, and the junction held 12 bases outside the gene matches. The CDR3 is 17 residues long.

This clone was found once. The CDR3 region has the DNA TGTGCCAGCAGAATGACAGGGGGCGACTATGGCTACACCTTC. Encoded protein: CASRMTGGDYGYTF. This chain connects TRBV2 to TRBJ1-2; 10 nucleotides line up with TRBD1. Germline CDR1 SNHLY, CDR2 FYNNEI. This CDR3 region has 14 residues. V gave up 6 bases and J gave up 3 bases; unmatched junction bases: 4.

The V and J genes are TRBV6-1 and TRBJ2-7; D not resolved. V lost 7 bases and J lost 3, with 16 bases in between. The length of the CDR3 is 14 residues. Germline V gene data show CDR1 as MNHNS and CDR2 as SASEGT. The CDR3: CASKLVIDGYEQYF. In DNA form, the CDR3 reads TGTGCCAGCAAGCTGGTAATTGATGGCTACGAGCAGTACTTC.

This rearrangement joins TRBV11-2 to TRBJ2-2; a possible D gene is TRBD1 (5 bases). The CDR3 has 15 amino acids. Germline values: CDR1 SGHAT, CDR2 FQNNGV. V lost 1 base to trimming and J lost 2 bases, with 8 bases between them. The CDR3: CASSLVRGNTGELFF. In DNA, the CDR3 is TGTGCCAGCAGCTTAGTAAGGGGCAACACCGGGGAGCTGTTTTTT.

The rearrangement links TRBV2 to TRBJ1-4, with D possibly matching TRBD1 (5 bases). The CDR3 length is 14 residues. Trimming removed 7 bases from V and 4 bases from J, with 13 bases in between. CDR1 is SNHLY, CDR2 FYNNEI, per germline. The chain's CDR3 is CASTLTAINEKLFF. The CDR3 bases are TGTGCCAGCACCCTGACAGCTATTAATGAAAAACTGTTTTTT.

This CDR3 is CASSLGPAERETQYF. The CDR3, as DNA: TGTGCCAGCAGCTTAGGCCCGGCGGAGCGGGAGACCCAGTACTTC. This chain links TRBV7-2 with TRBJ2-5; TRBD2 might be the D (5 bases). The CDR3 consists of 15 residues. V lost 1 base and J lost 5, with 14 bases in between. Looked up from germline, CDR1 is SGHTA and CDR2 is FQGNSA.

CDR3 nucleotides: TGTGCCAGCAGCGAAGTCGGGGCTAGCGGGAGAGTTTACAATGAGCAGTTCTTC. It specifies CASSEVGASGRVYNEQFF. The chain couples TRBV4-2 to TRBJ2-1, with 10 bases identical to TRBD2. The J segment lost 4 bases and the V segment lost 5 bases, leaving 14 bases of the junction unmatched. CDR1 LGHNA and CDR2 YNFKEQ come from the germline V gene. This CDR3 has 18 amino acids.

This chain uses TRBV11-3 with TRBJ2-1; 10 bases are shared with TRBD2. The CDR3 is 15 amino acids. CDR1 SGHNT and CDR2 YENEEA come from the germline V gene. Germline trimming cut 5 bases from V and 6 bases from J; bases unmatched to any gene: 7. The CDR3, as DNA: TGTGCCAGCAGCAACCTAGCGGGAGACGGCAATGAGCAGTTCTTC. It encodes CASSNLAGDGNEQFF.

The chain couples TRBV13 to TRBJ1-5; TRBD1 agrees at 7 bases. CDR3 length: 14 residues. From germline, CDR1 is PRHDT and CDR2 FYEKMQ (reference sequence). After removal of 1 base from V and 9 bases from J, the junction contained 6 bases not matched to a gene. The CDR3 spells CASSLEGQTSPQHF. The CDR3 region has the DNA TGTGCCAGCAGCTTAGAGGGACAGACATCGCCCCAGCATTTT.

V is TRBV2 and J is TRBJ2-1; 9 positions agree with TRBD1. Trimming cost V 6 bases and J 8 bases; bases outside gene matches: 8. Germline CDR1 reads SNHLY; CDR2 reads FYNNEI. This CDR3 comprises 14 residues. CDR3 sequence (DNA): TGTGCCAGCAGGTGGGACAGGGTTTTAGATGAGCAGTTCTTC. Protein sequence: CASRWDRVLDEQFF. The entire variable domain, with the rest obtained from reference TRBV2 and TRBJ2-1, is as follows: EPEVTQTPSHQVTQMGQEVILRCVPISNHLYFYWYRQILGQKVEFLVSFYNNEISEKSEIFDDQFSVERPDGSNFTLKIRSTKLEDSAMYFCASRWDRVLDEQFFGPGTRLTVL.

This rearrangement joins TRBV19 to TRBJ2-7; D is unresolved. The CDR3 extends over 15 amino acids. Trimming took 3 bases from V and 2 from J, leaving 14 bases between them. CDR1 LNHDA and CDR2 SQIVND come from the germline V gene (reference sequence). CDR3 in DNA: TGTGCCAGTAGTATGGTGGGCCCGTCACCCTACGAGCAGTACTTC. It encodes CASSMVGPSPYEQYF.

The chain recombines TRBV18 with TRBJ1-2, with a tentative D call TRBD1 (6 bases). CDR1 and CDR2 (germline): KGHSH, LQKENI. This CDR3 is 15 amino acids long. V was shortened by 0 bases and J by 8 bases, with 16 bases between the two germline ends. This CDR3 is CASSPPFTGNVGYTF. CDR3 in DNA: TGTGCCAGCTCACCACCGTTCACAGGGAATGTCGGCTACACCTTC. The full variable domain, completed using reference TRBV18 and TRBJ1-2, is NAGVMQNPRHLVRRRGQEARLRCSPMKGHSHVYWYRQLPEEGLKFMVYLQKENIIDESGMPKERFSAEFPKEGPSILRIQQVVRGDSAAYFCASSPPFTGNVGYTFGSGTRLTVV.

The CDR3 loop is CASSALGEADTQYF. The CDR3 DNA reads TGTGCCAGCAGCGCCCTTGGGGAGGCAGATACGCAGTATTTT. The genes are TRBV28 and TRBJ2-3, with a tentative D call TRBD2 (6 bases). This CDR3 region has 14 residues. V dropped 6 bases and J dropped 4 bases, with 14 bases sitting between them. The germline V gene has CDR1 MDHEN and CDR2 SYDVKM.

The chain uses TRBV4-2 and TRBJ2-7; 11 nucleotides line up with TRBD2. The CDR3 runs 16 residues. The ends lost 1 base at V and 3 bases at J; junction bases unmatched: 5. Germline V gene data show CDR1 as LGHNA and CDR2 as YNFKEQ. CDR3 amino acids: CASSQAIAGGYYEQYF. In DNA, the CDR3 is TGTGCCAGCAGCCAAGCCATAGCGGGAGGGTACTACGAGCAGTACTTC.

The rearrangement links TRBV4-1 to TRBJ2-7, with 12 bases identical to TRBD2. CDR3 size: 14 residues. Germline V gene data show CDR1 as MGHRA and CDR2 as YSYEKL. V trimming: 5 bases; J trimming: 5 bases; junction bases outside the gene matches: 4. The CDR3 region is CASSNRLAGDEQYF. The CDR3 DNA reads as TGCGCCAGCAGCAATCGACTAGCGGGAGACGAGCAGTACTTC.

V and J are TRBV27 and TRBJ1-1; 7 bases line up with TRBD1. Losses at the gene ends were 3 bases for V and 4 bases for J; bases not matched to a gene: 5. Looked up from germline, CDR1 is MNHEY and CDR2 is SMNVEV (reference sequence). The CDR3 has 14 amino acids. In DNA, the CDR3 is TGTGCCAGCAGTTTTCGACAGGGAGGCACTGAAGCTTTCTTT. Protein sequence: CASSFRQGGTEAFF.

The V and J genes are TRBV6-5 and TRBJ2-2; TRBD2 matches at 7 bases. V shed 4 bases and J 1 base; nucleotides not matched to a gene: 3. This CDR3 contains 15 residues. In germline, CDR1 is MNHEY, CDR2 SVGAGI. CDR3 sequence reads: CASSWDYRNTGELFF. The DNA of the CDR3 is TGTGCCAGCAGTTGGGACTACCGGAACACCGGGGAGCTGTTTTTT.

The chain is built from TRBV5-4 and TRBJ1-2, with D possibly TRBD1 on 5 matching bases. CDR3 length equals 13 residues. Trimming removed 4 bases from V and 6 bases from J, with 13 bases in between. Per the germline V gene, CDR1 is SGHNT and CDR2 is YYREEE (reference sequence). CDR3 DNA sequence: TGTGCCAGCAGCCCGGCGGGGGTTGATGGCTACACCTTC. It yields the protein CASSPAGVDGYTF.

This sequence joins TRBV27 and TRBJ1-2; 12 bases are a match to TRBD1. Germline values: CDR1 MNHEY, CDR2 SMNVEV (reference sequence). Trimming took 3 bases from V and 8 from J; bases not matched to a gene: 4. CDR3 length equals 14 residues. The CDR3 here is CASSFGTGGSGYTF. The CDR3 nucleotides are TGTGCCAGCAGTTTTGGGACAGGGGGCTCGGGCTACACCTTC.

J is TRBJ1-1 and V is TRBV29-1; TRBD1 aligns across 9 bases. V was pared by 6 bases and J by 6 bases, with 8 bases of the junction left unmatched. This CDR3 is built from 13 residues. Germline V gene lookup returns CDR1 SQVTM and CDR2 ANQGSEA. This CDR3 is CSVEDRGMSEAFF. In nucleotides, the CDR3 is TGCAGCGTCGAGGACAGGGGAATGTCTGAAGCTTTCTTT.

In its sample, this clone was seen once. The CDR3 coding sequence is TGTGCCAGCACCGGGCAGGGTTCCTACGAGCAGTACTTC. Amino acids: CASTGQGSYEQYF. V is TRBV5-5 and J is TRBJ2-7; perhaps TRBD1 as D (5 bases). CDR3 length: 13 residues. Trimming stripped 6 bases from V and 1 base from J, with 11 bases between. Germline V CDR1 and CDR2: SGHKS, YYEKEE (reference sequence).

V and J are TRBV28 and TRBJ1-5, with D uncertain. V was trimmed by 5 bases and J by 4 bases, leaving 9 bases between them. CDR3 length: 13 amino acids. Looked up from germline, CDR1 is MDHEN and CDR2 is SYDVKM. The CDR3 here is CASSRLENQPQHF. In DNA form, the CDR3 reads TGTGCCAGCAGTCGACTGGAAAATCAGCCCCAGCATTTT. Supplemented by reference TRBV28 and TRBJ1-5, the full variable domain reads DVKVTQSSRYLVKRTGEKVFLECVQDMDHENMFWYRQDPGLGLRLIYFSYDVKMKEKGDIPEGYSVSREKKERFSLILESASTNQTSMYLCASSRLENQPQHFGDGTRLSIL.

The rearrangement links TRBV2 to TRBJ2-5, with TRBD2 matching 8 bases. The germline V gene encodes CDR1 SNHLY and CDR2 FYNNEI. The CDR3 contains 13 residues. Trimming took 6 bases from V and 7 from J; bases not matched to a gene: 7. The CDR3 DNA sequence: TGTGCCAGCAGACTAGCGGCTCAATGGACCCAGTACTTC. Translating it yields CASRLAAQWTQYF.

The V gene is TRBV9, the J gene TRBJ2-2, with 9 nucleotides matching TRBD2. Germline V gene lookup returns CDR1 SGDLS and CDR2 YYNGEE. The CDR3 is 17 residues long. V dropped 0 bases and J dropped 3; count of bases not matched to a gene: 6. The CDR3 region has the DNA TGTGCCAGCAGCGTAGGCTTAGCGGGAGATTACACCGGGGAGCTGTTTTTT. It codes for CASSVGLAGDYTGELFF.